One sample yielded the 18 T cell receptor beta chains listed below, sequenced in a study of Graves' ophthalmopathy and Graves' hyperthyroidism. RNA served as the template for amplifying TCR beta CDR3 regions. First-round RT-PCR employed HTBI primers, with a second-round multiplex PCR after it. TCRdb called the multiplex PCR reads again in MiXCR, with one record for every CDR3 protein. The profile covers over a million distinct CDR3 sequences, with about two fifths appearing a single time and 11% taken by the ten largest. The sequenced material came from peripheral blood or thyroid tissue (not recorded which). These receptors were obtained from an adult man with Graves' hyperthyroidism.

The chain has TRBV28 and TRBJ2-7, with a possible D match to TRBD2 (7 bases). The CDR3 loop spans 16 amino acids. V was cut by 5 bases and J by 6 bases, with 23 bases left in between. Germline CDR1 reads MDHEN; CDR2 reads SYDVKM. CDR3 sequence: CASSPSGGRSMGEQYF. In DNA, the CDR3 is TGTGCCAGCAGTCCGTCCGGGGGGCGTAGTATGGGCGAGCAGTACTTC. The whole variable domain, filled in from reference TRBV28 and TRBJ2-7, reads DVKVTQSSRYLVKRTGEKVFLECVQDMDHENMFWYRQDPGLGLRLIYFSYDVKMKEKGDIPEGYSVSREKKERFSLILESASTNQTSMYLCASSPSGGRSMGEQYFGPGTRLTVT.

This chain joins TRBV12-3 or TRBV12-4 and TRBJ2-2, with 7 bases fitting TRBD2. There are 15 residues in the CDR3. V was pared by 1 base and J by 8 bases, with 7 bases of the junction left unmatched. The CDR3 is CASSLVGGPNGELFF. For the CDR3, the DNA is TGTGCCAGCAGTTTAGTGGGAGGGCCGAATGGGGAGCTGTTTTTT.

This clonotype has a count of ten or more. The gene calls are TRBV2 and TRBJ2-5; a weak D match, TRBD2 (7 bases). CDR3 size: 13 residues. The germline CDR1 and CDR2 sequences are SNHLY and FYNNEI. With 7 bases removed from V and 4 bases from J, the gap between germline ends came to 13 bases. Here the CDR3 reads CASTGGGSETQYF. CDR3 in DNA: TGTGCCAGCACCGGCGGGGGCTCAGAGACCCAGTACTTC.

This clonotype was seen a few times. At one end the junction does not follow the germline gene, possibly because of a read error. This sequence joins TRBV10-2 and TRBJ2-7; D not certain. Germline assignment: CDR1 WSHSY and CDR2 SAAADI. There are 12 residues in the CDR3. This CDR3 reads CASRPLGYEQYF. The DNA of the CDR3 is TGTGCCAGCAGACCCCTAGGCTACGAGCAGTACTTC.

The chain carries TRBV19 and TRBJ2-5, with D tentatively TRBD2 (6 bases). Germline-derived CDR1 and CDR2 are LNHDA and SQIVND (reference sequence). V was shortened by 5 bases and J by 2 bases, with 15 bases between the two germline ends. This CDR3 region has 15 residues. The CDR3 region is CASSAAGLPQETQYF. CDR3 in DNA: TGTGCCAGTAGTGCCGCGGGACTCCCACAAGAGACCCAGTACTTC.

This clonotype was picked up a small number of times. V is TRBV6-2 or TRBV6-3 and J is TRBJ1-1, with a tentative D call TRBD1 (6 bases). The CDR3 loop spans 11 amino acids. V was pared by 5 bases and J by 7 bases, with 8 bases between. Looked up from germline, CDR1 is MNHEY and CDR2 is SVGEGT. The CDR3 protein is CASSQGIEAFF. CDR3 DNA sequence: TGTGCCAGCAGTCAGGGGATTGAAGCTTTCTTT.

V and J are TRBV7-9 and TRBJ2-6; no firm D call. Germline assignment: CDR1 SEHNR and CDR2 FQNEAQ (reference sequence). With 6 bases removed from V and 0 bases from J, the gap between germline ends came to 15 bases. The CDR3 has 17 amino acids. CDR3 protein: CASSVPTSLSGANVLTF. The CDR3 DNA reads as TGTGCCAGCAGTGTACCCACAAGCCTCTCTGGGGCCAACGTCCTGACTTTC.

In this sample, this clonotype turned up many times. The chain carries TRBV7-8 and TRBJ1-2; no definite D call. There are 12 residues in the CDR3. V was shortened by 1 base and J by 6 bases, with 6 bases between the two germline ends. Per the germline V gene, CDR1 is SGHVS and CDR2 is FQNEAQ. The chain's CDR3 is CASSLDGNGYTF. The CDR3 region has the DNA TGTGCCAGCAGCTTAGATGGGAATGGCTACACCTTC. The variable domain in full, with the rest retrieved from reference TRBV7-8 and TRBJ1-2, is GAGVSQSPRYKVAKRGQDVALRCDPISGHVSLFWYQQALGQGPEFLTYFQNEAQLDKSGLPSDRFFAERPEGSVSTLKIQRTQQEDSAVYLCASSLDGNGYTFGSGTRLTVV.

Concerning this clonotype itself: A read error is likely, as this CDR3 ends without the conserved phenylalanine or tryptophan. No DNA is shown, since the ends of the CDR3 on it are uncertain; the CDR3 is the one TCRdb lists. The chain recombines TRBV5-1 with TRBJ2-2. Germline values: CDR1 SGHRS, CDR2 YFSETQ. Termini included, the CDR3 measures 13 amino acids. The CDR3 reads CASASGNTGELVL.

V gene TRBV10-3 combines with J gene TRBJ2-2; 8 bases match TRBD1. CDR3 length equals 17 residues. The trim removed 7 bases at V and 1 base at J, leaving 11 bases unmatched. The germline V gene encodes CDR1 ENHRY and CDR2 SYGVKD. Here the CDR3 reads CAINKDRDRKNTGELFF. CDR3 bases: TGTGCCATCAACAAGGACCGGGACAGGAAGAACACCGGGGAGCTGTTTTTT.

The count of this clonotype is one. This sequence may be a read error, since a much larger clone differs from it by one base. This chain joins TRBV9 and TRBJ2-7; possible D gene TRBD1, 6 bases. In germline, CDR1 is SGDLS, CDR2 YYNGEE. The CDR3 extends over 14 amino acids. Written as DNA, the CDR3 is TGTGCCAGCAGCGTCGGACAGAGCACCTACGGGCAGTACTTC. Protein: CASSVGQSTYGQYF.

Details on this clonotype: Being one base from a much bigger clone, this may be a read error. It is likely a read error, because the conserved phenylalanine at the end of the CDR3 is missing. The gene calls are TRBV6-5 and TRBJ1-1, with D unresolved. Trimming cost V 2 bases and J 3 bases, with 7 bases left between them. Germline V gene data show CDR1 as MNHEY and CDR2 as SVGAGI. CDR3 length: 13 residues. In nucleotides, the CDR3 is TGTGCCAGCAGTTACCAACGGTACACTGAAGCTTTCCTT. Protein: CASSYQRYTEAFL.

This clonotype was seen only a few times. The rearrangement joins TRBV4-1 to TRBJ1-5; D gene unclear. This CDR3 is 17 amino acids long. With 0 bases removed from V and 1 base from J, the gap between germline ends came to 13 bases. Per the germline V gene, CDR1 is MGHRA and CDR2 is YSYEKL. The CDR3 DNA is TGCGCCAGCAGCCAAGATTTACGAGTACTAAGCAATCAGCCCCAGCATTTT. Protein product: CASSQDLRVLSNQPQHF.

This clonotype was detected only a few times. This chain links TRBV4-1 with TRBJ1-5; D is perhaps TRBD1 (6 bases). The CDR3 spans 15 residues. The germline V and J ends were trimmed by 1 base and 11 bases, with 18 bases remaining between them. Germline V gene data show CDR1 as MGHRA and CDR2 as YSYEKL. CDR3 in amino acids: CASSQVPTQGRAQHF. CDR3 nucleotides: TGCGCCAGCAGCCAAGTTCCCACCCAGGGGCGAGCCCAGCATTTT.

This clonotype showed up many times. V usage is TRBV20-1 and J usage is TRBJ2-2, with a possible D match to TRBD1 (6 bases). The germline CDR1 and CDR2 sequences are DFQATT and SNEGSKA (reference sequence). Trimming shortened V by 6 bases and J by 0 bases, and 11 bases separated the two germline ends. The CDR3 totals 14 residues. The CDR3 reads CSADSIANTGELFF. CDR3 nucleotide sequence: TGCAGTGCGGACAGTATCGCGAACACCGGGGAGCTGTTTTTT.

V is TRBV20-1 and J is TRBJ2-7; 7 bases map to TRBD2. Germline V CDR1 and CDR2: DFQATT, SNEGSKA (reference sequence). The CDR3 consists of 15 residues. After removal of 5 bases from V and 2 bases from J, the junction contained 12 bases not matched to a gene. The CDR3 DNA is TGCAGTGCTGCATCGACTAGCAGTGCCCCCTACGAGCAGTACTTC. It is translated as CSAASTSSAPYEQYF.

The chain links TRBV29-1 to TRBJ1-1, with D uncertain. V dropped 6 bases and J dropped 1 base, with 3 bases sitting between them. CDR3 length equals 10 residues. CDR1 SQVTM and CDR2 ANQGSEA come from the germline V gene. In nucleotides, the CDR3 is TGCAGCGTGCAGAACACTGAAGCTTTCTTT. Translating it yields CSVQNTEAFF.

This chain links TRBV10-3 with TRBJ1-2; D possibly corresponds to TRBD1 (5 bases). The V and J ends lost 5 bases and 4 bases respectively, with 11 bases between them. Germline CDR1 ENHRY, CDR2 SYGVKD. There are 13 residues in the CDR3. CDR3 nucleotide sequence: TGTGCCATCAGTAGGGACGGCCGCTATGGCTACACCTTC. Residues: CAISRDGRYGYTF.